This T cell receptor (beta chain) was recovered during a study of shared clonotypes between healthy human individuals. Data came from immunoSEQ multiplex PCR; TCRdb stores just in-frame clones and leaves some out. Here the sample spans more than 1,200,000 clones, 98% being singletons. The CDR3 contains 15 residues. The germline CDR1 and CDR2 sequences are ENHRY and SYGVKD. V was trimmed by 3 bases and J by 4 bases, leaving 13 bases between them. This clone appeared a single time. This sequence joins TRBV10-3 and TRBJ2-1; D is perhaps TRBD2 (6 bases). The clonotype originates from a man younger than 45 in good health. Sequencing was performed on naive CD4+ T cells sorted from blood. Subset given: CD45RA+ positively selected. This CDR3 is CAISEGSGSYNEQFF. CDR3 bases: TGTGCCATCAGTGAAGGTAGCGGAAGTTACAATGAGCAGTTCTTC.